This T cell receptor (beta chain) was sequenced during a study of cytomegalovirus exposure and HLA in healthy donors. This table comes from immunoSEQ multiplex PCR, and its TCRdb copy is limited to in-frame clones, with some not included. Here the sample spans about 110,000 clones, around nine tenths being singletons. Germline-derived CDR1 and CDR2 are KGHSH and LQKENI. Trimming cost V 3 bases and J 9 bases; bases outside gene matches: 6. This CDR3 spans 14 amino acids. For this clone: The antigen remains unidentified.

Study findings and constraints: There were around 160 TCR beta chains listed as cytomegalovirus-associated. The tendency of first-cohort TCR clusters to co-occur in the roughly 120 validation repertoires was identified by a subsequent analysis. The CMV antigen specificity of a few CMV-associated chains was confirmed through in vitro analysis. Whilst most TCR sequences proved rare, a subset of public TCRs occurred across many donors.

The material sequenced was PBMCs. The chain uses TRBV18 and TRBJ2-1; 9 nucleotides align to TRBD1. The TCR was taken from a woman aged 18-29 years in good health and CMV-seronegative. The CDR3 loop reads CASSPRTGASEQFF. In nucleotides, the CDR3 is TGTGCCAGCTCACCGCGGACAGGGGCGAGTGAGCAGTTCTTC.